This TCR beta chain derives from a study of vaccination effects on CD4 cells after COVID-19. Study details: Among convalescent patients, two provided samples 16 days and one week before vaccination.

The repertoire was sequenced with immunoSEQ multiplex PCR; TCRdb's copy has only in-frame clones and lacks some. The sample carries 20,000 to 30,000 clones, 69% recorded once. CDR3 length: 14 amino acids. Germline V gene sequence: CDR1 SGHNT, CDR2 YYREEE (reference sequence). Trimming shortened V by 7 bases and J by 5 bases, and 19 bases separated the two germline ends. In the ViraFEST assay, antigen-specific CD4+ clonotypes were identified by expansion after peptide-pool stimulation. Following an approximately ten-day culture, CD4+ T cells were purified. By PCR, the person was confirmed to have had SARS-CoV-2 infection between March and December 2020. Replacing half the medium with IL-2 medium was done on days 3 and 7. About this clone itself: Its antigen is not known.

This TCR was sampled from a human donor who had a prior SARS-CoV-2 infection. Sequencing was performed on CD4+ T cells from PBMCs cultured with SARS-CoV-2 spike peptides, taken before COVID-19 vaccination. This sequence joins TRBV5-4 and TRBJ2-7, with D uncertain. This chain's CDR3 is CASRGGMERNEQYF. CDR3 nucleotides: TGTGCCAGCCGCGGCGGAATGGAACGTAACGAGCAGTACTTC.